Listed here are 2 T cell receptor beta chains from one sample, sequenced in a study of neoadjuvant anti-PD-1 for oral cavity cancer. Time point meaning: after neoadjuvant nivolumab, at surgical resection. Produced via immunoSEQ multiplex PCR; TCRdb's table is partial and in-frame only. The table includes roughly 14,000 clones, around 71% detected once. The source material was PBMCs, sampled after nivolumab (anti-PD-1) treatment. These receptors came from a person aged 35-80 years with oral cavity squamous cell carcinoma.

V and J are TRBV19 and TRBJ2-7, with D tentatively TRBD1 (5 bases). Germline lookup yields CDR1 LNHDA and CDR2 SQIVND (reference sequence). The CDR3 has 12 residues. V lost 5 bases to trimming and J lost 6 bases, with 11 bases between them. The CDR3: CASSPGISEQYF. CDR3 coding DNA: TGTGCCAGTAGTCCAGGGATAAGCGAGCAGTACTTC.

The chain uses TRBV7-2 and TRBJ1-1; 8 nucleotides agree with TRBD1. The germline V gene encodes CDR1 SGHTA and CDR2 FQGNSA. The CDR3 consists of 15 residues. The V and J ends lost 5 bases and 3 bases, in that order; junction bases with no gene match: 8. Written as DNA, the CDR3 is TGTGCCAGCAGCGCGGCACAGGGGGTCTACACTGAAGCTTTCTTT. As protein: CASSAAQGVYTEAFF.